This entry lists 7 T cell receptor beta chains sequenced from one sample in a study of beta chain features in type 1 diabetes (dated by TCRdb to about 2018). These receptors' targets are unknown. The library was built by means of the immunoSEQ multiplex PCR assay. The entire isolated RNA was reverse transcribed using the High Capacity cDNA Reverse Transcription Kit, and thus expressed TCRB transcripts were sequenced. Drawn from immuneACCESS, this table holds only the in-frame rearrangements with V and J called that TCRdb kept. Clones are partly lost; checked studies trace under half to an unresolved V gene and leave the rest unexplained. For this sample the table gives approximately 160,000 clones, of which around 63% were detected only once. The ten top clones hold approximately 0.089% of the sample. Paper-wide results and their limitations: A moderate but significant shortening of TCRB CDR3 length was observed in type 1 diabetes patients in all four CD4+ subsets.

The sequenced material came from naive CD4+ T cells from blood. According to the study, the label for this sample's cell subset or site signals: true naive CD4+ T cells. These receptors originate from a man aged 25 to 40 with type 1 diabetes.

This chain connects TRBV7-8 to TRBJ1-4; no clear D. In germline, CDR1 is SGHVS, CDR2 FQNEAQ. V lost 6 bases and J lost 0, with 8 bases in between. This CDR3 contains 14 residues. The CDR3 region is CASRTTPTNEKLFF. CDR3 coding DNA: TGTGCCAGCAGAACTACACCAACTAATGAAAAACTGTTTTTT.

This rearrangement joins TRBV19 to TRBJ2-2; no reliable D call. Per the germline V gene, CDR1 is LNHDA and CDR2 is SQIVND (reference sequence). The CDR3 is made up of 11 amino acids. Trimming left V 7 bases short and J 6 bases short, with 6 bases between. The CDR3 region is CASTRAGELFF. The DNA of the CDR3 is TGTGCCAGTACCCGGGCCGGGGAGCTGTTTTTT.

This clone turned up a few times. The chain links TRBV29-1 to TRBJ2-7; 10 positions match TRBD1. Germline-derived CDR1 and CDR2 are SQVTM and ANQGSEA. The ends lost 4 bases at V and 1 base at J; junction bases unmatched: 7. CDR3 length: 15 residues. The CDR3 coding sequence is TGCAGCGTTGTTGGGGACAGGGGCCGATCCTACGAGCAGTACTTC. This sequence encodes CSVVGDRGRSYEQYF.

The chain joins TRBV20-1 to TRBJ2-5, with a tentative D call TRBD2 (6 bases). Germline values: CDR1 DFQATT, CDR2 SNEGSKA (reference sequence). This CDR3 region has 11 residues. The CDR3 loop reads CIPGTLGTQYF. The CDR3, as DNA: TGCATCCCCGGGACTTTGGGGACCCAGTACTTC.

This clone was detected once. CDR3 nucleotide sequence: TGTGCCTGGAGGTTAGCGGGGGCGTTGGATACGCAGTATTTT. Translation gives CAWRLAGALDTQYF. The rearrangement links TRBV30 to TRBJ2-3; TRBD2 aligns across 9 bases. CDR3 size: 14 residues. Germline V CDR1 and CDR2: GTSNPN, SVGIG (reference sequence). With 3 bases clipped from V and 6 bases from J, the junction kept 7 bases outside the gene matches.

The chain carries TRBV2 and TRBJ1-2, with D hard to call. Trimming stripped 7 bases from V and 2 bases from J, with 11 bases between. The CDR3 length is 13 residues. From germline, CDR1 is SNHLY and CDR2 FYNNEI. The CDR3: CASTAEINYGYTF. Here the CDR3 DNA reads TGTGCCAGCACCGCGGAAATAAACTATGGCTACACCTTC. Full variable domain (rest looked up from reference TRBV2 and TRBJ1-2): EPEVTQTPSHQVTQMGQEVILRCVPISNHLYFYWYRQILGQKVEFLVSFYNNEISEKSEIFDDQFSVERPDGSNFTLKIRSTKLEDSAMYFCASTAEINYGYTFGSGTRLTVV.

CDR3 residues: CAWSVRADSPLHF. In nucleotides, the CDR3 is TGTGCCTGGAGTGTACGGGCAGATTCACCCCTCCACTTT. J is TRBJ1-6 and V is TRBV30; D gene uncertain. CDR1 is GTSNPN and CDR2 is SVGIG in the germline V gene (reference sequence). The V end lost 0 bases, the J end lost 8 bases, and 8 bases lay between the germline ends. The CDR3 contains 13 residues.